The present TCR beta chain was sequenced within a study of identical twins. This clonotype was seen repeatedly, ten times or more. The antigen is not known. Study-wide results and limits: Twin-shared out-of-frame alpha sequences showed excess low generation probability. Beta clonotypes that were abundant in cord blood contained fewer insertions, a pattern absent from memory repertoires.

Using its own MiXCR run on the 5' RACE reads, TCRdb lists one record per CDR3 protein. The sample shows more than 650,000 distinct CDR3 sequences, around 6% of them seen only once. With 3 bases clipped from V and 3 bases from J, the junction kept 5 bases outside the gene matches. CDR1 DFQATT and CDR2 SNEGSKA come from the germline V gene (reference sequence). The CDR3 consists of 13 residues. Healthy Caucasian donors formed the entire cohort. The sequenced sample was naive T cells sorted from blood. The chain recombines TRBV20-1 with TRBJ2-7, with TRBD1 matching 7 bases. The receptor's source is a man between 18 and 35 years old in good health. The CDR3 here is CSASQGVDYEQYV. The CDR3 nucleotides are TGCAGTGCTAGTCAGGGGGTCGACTACGAGCAGTACGTC.